This T cell receptor beta chain originates from a study of blood T cells in healthy people across ages. Study-wide findings and caveats: Long-lived and aged donors differed, with more naive CD4+ cells and higher diversity in the long-lived. Observed TCR beta diversity showed a strong correlation with the percentage of naive T cells as measured by flow cytometry.

Turning to this clonotype: Its antigen is unknown. A junction end diverges from the germline sequence, so it may reflect a read error.

Next came a second PCR, run for about 6 to 12 cycles, which used a sample-barcoded 5' primer along with a J-beta primer mix. The study obtained at least 2.5 million CDR3-containing paired-end reads from every sample. MiXCR, applied by TCRdb to the 5' RACE reads, yields one record per CDR3 protein. Of roughly 500,000 distinct CDR3 sequences in the sample, 25% to 30% are singletons; the top ten hold about a fifth. Germline V lookup: CDR1 SGHTA, CDR2 FQGNSA. The CDR3 length is 16 residues. The TCR originated in a woman aged 70 to 79 in good health. The chain has TRBV7-2 and TRBJ2-2, with D possibly TRBD1 on 6 matching bases. The sample taken for sequencing was blood. CDR3 in amino acids: CASLTPGHKMVGELFF. For the CDR3, the DNA is TGTGCCAGCTTAACCCCGGGACACAAGATGGTGGGGGAGCTGTTCTTT.